This TCR beta chain appears in the sequencing data of a study of cytomegalovirus exposure and HLA in healthy donors. General observations from the study: According to the study, 150 to 200 TCR beta chains were cytomegalovirus-associated. It was confirmed in vitro that three of the CMV-associated chains were specific for CMV antigens.

The PCR employed 60 Vbeta primers together with 13 Jbeta primers. Profiling relied on immunoSEQ multiplex PCR, and the TCRdb table lists in-frame clones only, not all of them. The sample records 140,000 to 150,000 clones, approximately 80% being singletons. The J segment lost 5 bases and the V segment lost 4 bases, leaving 6 bases of the junction unmatched. CDR1 and CDR2 from the germline V gene are LGHNA and YSLEER. This CDR3 spans 15 amino acids. Turning to this clone: The antigen remains undetermined. Within the sample, other DNA sequences also encode this same CDR3.

The rearrangement joins TRBV4-3 to TRBJ1-4; 8 bases fit TRBD1. The sequence was collected from a man in his forties in good health and CMV-seronegative. The sample taken for sequencing was PBMCs. CDR3 coding DNA: TGCGCCAGCAGCCGATTGACAGGGGTGAATGAAAAACTGTTTTTT. Its protein product is CASSRLTGVNEKLFF.